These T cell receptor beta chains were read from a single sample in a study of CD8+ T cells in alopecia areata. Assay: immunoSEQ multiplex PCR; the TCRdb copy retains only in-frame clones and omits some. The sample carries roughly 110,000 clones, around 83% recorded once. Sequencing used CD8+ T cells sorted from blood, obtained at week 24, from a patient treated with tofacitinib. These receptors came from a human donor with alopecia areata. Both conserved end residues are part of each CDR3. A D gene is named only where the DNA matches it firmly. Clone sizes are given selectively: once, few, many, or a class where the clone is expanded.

TGTGCCAGCAGCTTTGCTCAGGGGGTACTCCATGGCTACACCTTC CASSFAQGVLHGYTF - TRBJ1-2 TRBV7-2 TRBD1
TGTGCCAGCCGAGGGATCTCCTACGAGCAGTACTTC CASRGISYEQYF - TRBJ2-7 TRBV6-1 -
TGCAGCGTTGAAGATCGTTCTAGCGGGGGGTACGAGCAGTACTTC CSVEDRSSGGYEQYF - TRBJ2-7 TRBV29-1 TRBD2
TGTGCCAGCAGCTCAGGGATCTACGAGCAGTACTTC CASSSGIYEQYF - TRBJ2-7 TRBV7-9 -
TGTGCCAGCAGTGATAGTCGGCTAGCGGGGAGACCCGGGGAGCTGTTTTTT CASSDSRLAGRPGELFF - TRBJ2-2 TRBV2 TRBD2
TGTGCCAGCCTCGGGGGCGCCATTTCCTACAATGAGCAGTTCTTC CASLGGAISYNEQFF - TRBJ2-1 TRBV2 -
TGTGCCAGCAGCTTCCGGGACAGGCTACCCTATGGCTACACCTTC CASSFRDRLPYGYTF - TRBJ1-2 TRBV9 TRBD1
TGCGCCAGCAGCCAGGACGACAGGACGAGGTACGAGCAGTACTTC CASSQDDRTRYEQYF - TRBJ2-7 TRBV4-1 -
TGTGCTAGCAGCTTAGGGAGGTCCACAGATACGCAGTATTTT CASSLGRSTDTQYF - TRBJ2-3 TRBV7-7 -
TGTGCCAGCGGCAGGGCATTTCTGAAGCAGTTCTTC CASGRAFLKQFF - TRBJ2-1 TRBV27 -
TGTGCCAGCAGCTTAGATGGCCTAGCGGGGACCCACCCAGATACGCAGTATTTT CASSLDGLAGTHPDTQYF - TRBJ2-3 TRBV11-2 TRBD2
TGCAGCGCCATCTCAGAGGGTCTTTCCTACAATGAGCAGTTCTTC CSAISEGLSYNEQFF few TRBJ2-1 TRBV29-1 -
TGTGCCAGCAGCTCTAACCTGAACACCGGGGAGCTGTTTTTT CASSSNLNTGELFF - TRBJ2-2 TRBV7-6 -
TGTGCCAGCAGTTTATGGGGCGCCGAGGAGACCCAGTACTTC CASSLWGAEETQYF - TRBJ2-5 TRBV27 -
TGTGCCACCCGCGGCGGGACGGGCGTTAACGAAGCTTTCTTT CATRGGTGVNEAFF - TRBJ1-1 TRBV19 -
TGCGCCAGCAGCCAAGATATGACCCTAGCGGACACAGATACGCAGTATTTT CASSQDMTLADTDTQYF - TRBJ2-3 TRBV4-1 TRBD2
TGTGCCAGCAGTTCTCTTACAGGGGAAACGGAGACCCAGTACTTC CASSSLTGETETQYF - TRBJ2-5 TRBV27 TRBD1
TGTGCCAGCAGATCCACAGGGGTGGGCGAGCAGTACTTC CASRSTGVGEQYF - TRBJ2-7 TRBV5-6 TRBD1
TGTGCCAGCAGCCCGAACCCGGGACTGGAAAACATTCAGTACTTC CASSPNPGLENIQYF - TRBJ2-4 TRBV7-8 -
TGTGCCAGCAGCATCTATCTGGGAGATACGCAGTATTTT CASSIYLGDTQYF - TRBJ2-3 TRBV11-2 -
TGCGCCAGCAGCTTATGGCAGGGGGCCCAAGAGACCCAGTACTTC CASSLWQGAQETQYF - TRBJ2-5 TRBV5-1 TRBD1
TGTGCCAGCAGCCATAACAGGGAGATGAACACTGAAGCTTTCTTT CASSHNREMNTEAFF - TRBJ1-1 TRBV4-2 -
TGCAGCGTTGAAGGTCAGGCCAGCGGGGGGGCCCTCGACAATGAGCAGTTCTTC CSVEGQASGGALDNEQFF - TRBJ2-1 TRBV29-1 TRBD2
TGCAGCGTTGATCCGCCACAGGGCTATGGCTACACCTTC CSVDPPQGYGYTF - TRBJ1-2 TRBV29-1 -